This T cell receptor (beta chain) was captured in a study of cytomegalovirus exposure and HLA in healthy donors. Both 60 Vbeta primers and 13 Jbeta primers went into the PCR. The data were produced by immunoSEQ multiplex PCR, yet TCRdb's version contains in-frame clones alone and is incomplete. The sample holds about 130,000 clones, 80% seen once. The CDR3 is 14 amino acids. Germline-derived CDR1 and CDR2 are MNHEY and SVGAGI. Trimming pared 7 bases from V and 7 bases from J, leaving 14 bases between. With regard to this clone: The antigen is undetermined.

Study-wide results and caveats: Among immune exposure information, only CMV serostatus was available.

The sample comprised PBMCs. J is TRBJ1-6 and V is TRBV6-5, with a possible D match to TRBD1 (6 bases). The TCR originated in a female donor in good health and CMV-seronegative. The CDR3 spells CASKAGQGNSPLHF. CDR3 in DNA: TGTGCCAGCAAAGCAGGGCAGGGGAATTCACCCCTCCACTTT.